Below are 27 T cell receptor beta chains sequenced from a single sample in a study of T cells after yellow fever vaccination. TCRdb used MiXCR to reprocess the 5' RACE reads, holding one entry per CDR3 protein. Among around 140,000 distinct CDR3 sequences listed, approximately 7.7% were seen once. Material: CD4+ T cells sorted from PBMCs, obtained 5 days after the yellow fever booster vaccination. These receptors were obtained from a man aged 25 to 40 who received the YFV17D yellow fever vaccine.

V and J are TRBV20-1 and TRBJ2-1; D unresolved. Trimming left V 6 bases short and J 2 bases short, with 11 bases between. The CDR3 consists of 13 residues. Looked up from germline, CDR1 is DFQATT and CDR2 is SNEGSKA (reference sequence). CDR3 sequence (DNA): TGCAGTGCCTACGACCTCCCCTACAATGAGCAGTTCTTC. Its translation: CSAYDLPYNEQFF.

This clonotype was detected many times. The chain employs TRBV20-1 and TRBJ2-1, with 10 bases lining up with TRBD2. Germline-derived CDR1 and CDR2 are DFQATT and SNEGSKA (reference sequence). Germline trimming cut 3 bases from V and 9 bases from J; bases unmatched to any gene: 8. The CDR3 loop spans 14 amino acids. This CDR3 reads CSARWLAGVIEQFF. The CDR3 bases are TGCAGTGCTAGGTGGCTAGCGGGAGTAATTGAGCAGTTCTTC.

The V call is TRBV14, the J call TRBJ2-1; D perhaps matches TRBD1 (7 bases). Germline V gives CDR1 SGHDN, CDR2 FVKESK. The germline V and J ends were trimmed by 4 bases and 4 bases, with 20 bases remaining between them. The CDR3 runs to 17 residues. The CDR3 DNA reads as TGTGCCAGCAGCCTAGGATGGAGGGGGCCCCTATACAATGAGCAGTTCTTC. This encodes CASSLGWRGPLYNEQFF.

In this sample, this clonotype turned up many times. This rearrangement joins TRBV5-5 to TRBJ1-2, with 7 bases aligning to TRBD1. CDR1 is SGHKS and CDR2 is YYEKEE in the germline V gene (reference sequence). The junction had 9 bases not matched to a gene; V was cut back by 3 bases and J by 7 bases. The length of the CDR3 is 14 residues. In DNA form, the CDR3 reads TGTGCCAGCAGCTCATCCGGGACAGTACTTGGCTACACCTTC. It encodes CASSSSGTVLGYTF.

This clonotype was seen only a few times. V is TRBV12-3 or TRBV12-4 and J is TRBJ1-5; 7 bases fit TRBD1. CDR3 length: 15 residues. V lost 5 bases and J lost 0; bases outside the gene matches: 4. The chain's CDR3 is CASSRTGDSNQPQHF. The DNA for the CDR3 is TGTGCCAGCAGTCGGACAGGAGATAGCAATCAGCCCCAGCATTTT.

The chain recombines TRBV5-1 with TRBJ2-5; perhaps D is TRBD1 or TRBD2 (5 bases each). Germline CDR1 is SGHRS and CDR2 is YFSETQ. This CDR3 has 14 residues. The V gene lost 4 bases and the J gene lost 5 bases, with 15 bases spanning the gap. This chain's CDR3 is CASSVMGPPETQYF. The CDR3 DNA reads TGCGCCAGCAGCGTCATGGGACCGCCCGAGACCCAGTACTTC.

This clonotype occurred a few times. The chain has TRBV5-5 and TRBJ1-6; maybe TRBD1 (5 bases). Per the germline V gene, CDR1 is SGHKS and CDR2 is YYEKEE (reference sequence). Trimming left V 4 bases short and J 0 bases short, with 11 bases between. The CDR3 runs 16 residues. The CDR3, as DNA: TGTGCCAGCAGCCGGGACTGGAGCTCCTATAATTCACCCCTCCACTTT. This encodes CASSRDWSSYNSPLHF.

This clonotype was seen at least ten times. The chain is built from TRBV20-1 and TRBJ1-5, with no clear D. V was trimmed by 5 bases and J by 0 bases, leaving 11 bases between them. The CDR3 is made up of 14 amino acids. CDR1 DFQATT and CDR2 SNEGSKA come from the germline V gene (reference sequence). CDR3 nucleotide sequence: TGCAGTGCTTATGACATTTATAGCAATCAGCCCCAGCATTTT. Its protein is CSAYDIYSNQPQHF.

In this sample, this clonotype turned up many times. The rearrangement uses TRBV20-1 and TRBJ2-7; D unclear. V was pared by 6 bases and J by 2 bases, with 14 bases between. CDR3 length equals 13 residues. Germline V gene data show CDR1 as DFQATT and CDR2 as SNEGSKA (reference sequence). The CDR3 loop is CSAPNNPPYEQYF. The CDR3 bases are TGCAGTGCCCCCAATAACCCCCCCTACGAGCAGTACTTC.

This clonotype was observed a handful of times. J is TRBJ2-4 and V is TRBV12-3 or TRBV12-4, with D perhaps TRBD2 (7 bases). The CDR3 is made up of 14 amino acids. The V and J ends lost 2 bases and 7 bases respectively, with 12 bases between them. The CDR3 DNA reads as TGTGCCAGCAGTTTAAGGGGGGGTAATAACATTCAGTACTTC. It is translated as CASSLRGGNNIQYF.

This clonotype was counted ten times or more. The rearrangement joins TRBV10-3 to TRBJ1-5; D is undetermined. Looked up from germline, CDR1 is ENHRY and CDR2 is SYGVKD. V shed 1 base and J shed 0 bases, with 10 bases lying between them. CDR3 length: 16 amino acids. CDR3 in DNA: TGTGCCATCAGTGAGTTGCCCTCGGGTAGCAATCAGCCCCAGCATTTT. It translates to CAISELPSGSNQPQHF.

This clonotype showed up many times. The genes are TRBV28 and TRBJ2-2; D is undetermined. Trimming cost V 7 bases and J 4 bases, with 7 bases left between them. The CDR3 runs to 12 residues. CDR1 is MDHEN, CDR2 SYDVKM, per germline. The CDR3 loop reads CASTKTTGELFF. The CDR3 DNA sequence: TGTGCCAGCACCAAGACCACCGGGGAGCTGTTTTTT.

This clonotype has only a few counts. This rearrangement joins TRBV20-1 to TRBJ2-5, with D perhaps assigned TRBD1 or TRBD2 (5 bases each). The CDR3 is made up of 17 amino acids. V lost 0 bases, J lost 9 bases, and 26 bases lay in between. Germline CDR1 reads DFQATT; CDR2 reads SNEGSKA (reference sequence). The CDR3 sequence is CSARESSGRRPVGSQYF. The CDR3 nucleotides read TGCAGTGCTAGAGAGAGTTCGGGACGACGGCCCGTGGGGTCCCAGTACTTC.

This clonotype was found many times. The chain uses TRBV12-3 or TRBV12-4 and TRBJ2-5; D is unresolved. The CDR3 runs to 13 residues. Between the trimmed V and J ends, which lost 5 bases and 3 bases, there was a span of 10 bases. CDR3 residues: CASSKAEKETQYF. Here the CDR3 DNA reads TGTGCCAGCAGTAAGGCGGAGAAAGAGACCCAGTACTTC.

To note about this clonotype: A clone one base away is much larger, so this may be a read error. This rearrangement joins TRBV24-1 to TRBJ1-1, with D uncertain. V lost 9 bases to trimming and J lost 5 bases, with 18 bases between them. Germline CDR1 KGHDR, CDR2 SFDVKD. This CDR3 is built from 14 residues. The CDR3 loop reads CATFPLGGKTEAFF. The CDR3 DNA sequence: TGTGCCACCTTTCCTTTGGGAGGTAAGACTGAAGCTTTCTTT.

The chain has TRBV19 and TRBJ2-5, with a weak D call TRBD1 (5 bases). V was shortened by 3 bases and J by 3 bases, with 11 bases between the two germline ends. The CDR3 has 14 residues. Germline loops: CDR1 LNHDA, CDR2 SQIVND (reference sequence). The CDR3 DNA sequence: TGTGCCAGTAGTATCGGACACGTTAAAGAGACCCAGTACTTC. Its translation is CASSIGHVKETQYF.

This clonotype was seen ten or more times. The chain recombines TRBV3-1 with TRBJ1-6; D gene unclear. Germline V lookup: CDR1 LGHDT, CDR2 YNNKEL (reference sequence). With 6 bases removed from V and 7 bases from J, the gap between germline ends came to 16 bases. The CDR3 runs to 15 residues. The chain's CDR3 is CASSSELQGNSPLHF. The DNA for the CDR3 is TGTGCCAGCAGTTCAGAACTACAAGGGAATTCACCCCTCCACTTT.

Ten or more counts support this clonotype. V and J are TRBV4-3 and TRBJ1-1; D uncertain. The length of the CDR3 is 15 residues. CDR1 and CDR2 from the germline V gene are LGHNA and YSLEER. The V gene lost 0 bases and the J gene lost 4 bases, with 12 bases spanning the gap. CDR3 sequence reads: CASSQDPAGGTEAFF. CDR3 DNA: TGCGCCAGCAGCCAAGACCCCGCGGGTGGCACTGAAGCTTTCTTT.

This clonotype was detected only a few times. The V and J genes are TRBV20-1 and TRBJ2-2, with 8 bases fitting TRBD2. V gave up 2 bases and J gave up 7 bases; unmatched junction bases: 3. Germline CDR1 reads DFQATT; CDR2 reads SNEGSKA (reference sequence). This CDR3 region has 13 residues. Written as DNA, the CDR3 is TGCAGTGCTAGAACCGGGAGGGGCGGGGAGCTGTTTTTT. It specifies CSARTGRGGELFF.

This clonotype came up many times. The chain has TRBV4-3 and TRBJ2-2; D call uncertain. Trimming removed 1 base from V and 2 bases from J, with 8 bases in between. The CDR3 contains 15 residues. Per germline, CDR1 LGHNA and CDR2 YSLEER. This CDR3 is CASSQVGYNTGELFF. In DNA form, the CDR3 reads TGCGCCAGCAGCCAAGTTGGCTACAACACCGGGGAGCTGTTTTTT.

This clonotype was seen repeatedly, ten times or more. The chain joins TRBV7-9 to TRBJ1-2; TRBD1 might be the D (6 bases). V was trimmed by 5 bases and J by 4 bases, leaving 8 bases between them. From germline, CDR1 is SEHNR and CDR2 FQNEAQ (reference sequence). CDR3 length: 12 amino acids. This CDR3 is CASSMTGYGYTF. The CDR3 region has the DNA TGTGCCAGCAGCATGACAGGCTATGGCTACACCTTC.

This clonotype was counted many times. The chain has TRBV5-8 and TRBJ2-3, with a possible D match to TRBD2 (5 bases). The germline gives CDR1 SGHTS, CDR2 YDEGEE. The CDR3 extends over 14 amino acids. V shed 4 bases and J shed 3 bases, with 12 bases lying between them. CDR3 sequence (DNA): TGTGCCAGCAGCCCGGCCCGCGGGACAGATACGCAGTATTTT. The encoded protein is CASSPARGTDTQYF. Using reference TRBV5-8 and TRBJ2-3 for the parts outside the CDR3, the full variable domain is EAGVTQSPTHLIKTRGQQATLRCSPISGHTSVYWYQQALGLGLQFLLWYDEGEERNRGNFPPRFSGRQFPNYSSELNVNALELEDSALYLCASSPARGTDTQYFGPGTRLTVL.

This clonotype was seen a handful of times. V is TRBV6-2 or TRBV6-3 and J is TRBJ2-7; D is perhaps TRBD1 or TRBD2 (5 bases each). V lost 6 bases, J lost 7 bases, and 25 bases lay in between. Germline V gene data show CDR1 as MNHEY and CDR2 as SVGEGT. The CDR3 is 16 residues long. CDR3 sequence reads: CASRTLVPGPQGEQYF. The CDR3 DNA reads as TGTGCCAGCAGGACCCTTGTTCCGGGACCCCAAGGGGAGCAGTACTTC.

Many counts were recorded for this clonotype. The chain links TRBV20-1 to TRBJ2-5; D call uncertain. V was shortened by 6 bases and J by 4 bases, with 6 bases between the two germline ends. Germline V CDR1 and CDR2: DFQATT, SNEGSKA (reference sequence). This CDR3 contains 10 residues. Written as DNA, the CDR3 is TGCAGTGCAAAAAGAGAGACCCAGTACTTC. Amino acids: CSAKRETQYF.

In this sample, this clonotype turned up many times. The chain combines TRBV7-2 with TRBJ2-4; 10 bases are a match to TRBD2. Per germline, CDR1 SGHTA and CDR2 FQGNSA. J was trimmed by 7 bases and V by 3 bases; bases with no gene match: 3. The CDR3 loop spans 14 amino acids. CDR3 sequence (DNA): TGTGCCAGCAGCTTCACTAGCGGGATGAACATTCAGTACTTC. This translates into CASSFTSGMNIQYF. The full variable domain, in which reference TRBV7-2 and TRBJ2-4 provide the parts outside the CDR3, is GAGVSQSPSNKVTEKGKDVELRCDPISGHTALYWYRQSLGQGLEFLIYFQGNSAPDKSGLPSDRFSAERTGGSVSTLTIQRTQQEDSAVYLCASSFTSGMNIQYFGAGTRLSVL.

This clonotype has ten or more counts. The chain recombines TRBV2 with TRBJ2-5, with D unclear. Trimming removed 11 bases from V and 3 bases from J, with 7 bases in between. Germline V gene lookup returns CDR1 SNHLY and CDR2 FYNNEI. CDR3 length: 10 amino acids. The CDR3 nucleotides are TGTGCCGCGACGAAAGAGACCCAGTACTTC. As protein: CAATKETQYF.

This clonotype was detected ten times or more. The chain is built from TRBV15 and TRBJ2-7, with D maybe TRBD2 (6 bases). Germline CDR1 reads LNHNV; CDR2 reads YYDKDF (reference sequence). V shed 0 bases and J shed 2 bases, with 8 bases lying between them. The CDR3 consists of 14 residues. The CDR3 nucleotides read TGTGCCACCAGCAGAGAAGCGGGCACCTACGAGCAGTACTTC. This translates into CATSREAGTYEQYF.